This T cell receptor beta chain derives from a study of T cells in localized non-small cell lung cancer. Sequenced by immunoSEQ multiplex PCR; TCRdb stores in-frame clones only, minus some. The sample contains around 140,000 clones, 89% of which appear only once. Germline-derived CDR1 and CDR2 are MRHNA and SNTAGT. The ends lost 4 bases at V and 7 bases at J; junction bases unmatched: 11. The CDR3 is 16 amino acids. Study findings and constraints: Adjacent uninvolved lung tissue had the highest T cell clonality, exceeding tumor. A denser population of T cells in blood accompanied longer overall survival. A median of about 50 clones ranked among the top 100 in tumor appeared in adjacent lung. Sequencing was restricted to one tumor region; therefore, heterogeneity remains possible.

As regards this clone: No antigen is known for it.

The chain uses TRBV6-4 and TRBJ2-1; 9 bases fit TRBD1. Specimen: peripheral blood, collected before any cancer treatment. This receptor was identified in a female donor older than 55 with stage I lung adenocarcinoma. The CDR3: CASSVEPGQGLNEQFF. Written as DNA, the CDR3 is TGTGCCAGCAGTGTCGAACCGGGACAGGGTTTGAATGAGCAGTTCTTC.